Below, 31 T cell receptor beta chains from the same sample are listed, as sequenced in a study of OX40 agonist ivuxolimab in advanced cancers. To prepare the library, the immunoSEQ multiplex PCR assay was applied. Drawn from immuneACCESS, this table holds only the in-frame rearrangements with V and J called that TCRdb kept. Clones are partly lost; checked studies trace under half to an unresolved V gene and leave the rest unexplained. For this sample there are about 18,000 clones; about two thirds appear just once. Of the sample, 16% is held by the ten largest clones. The specimen was CD4+ or CD8+ T cells sorted from blood, collected in a trial of the OX40 agonist ivuxolimab. The receptor set was obtained from an adult with an advanced solid tumor such as melanoma, head and neck, liver or kidney cancer.

The rearrangement links TRBV2 to TRBJ2-3; the D is unclear. Germline loops: CDR1 SNHLY, CDR2 FYNNEI. V was cut by 6 bases and J by 6 bases, with 10 bases left in between. The CDR3 consists of 12 residues. For the CDR3, the DNA is TGTGCCAGCAGCCCCCCAGAGGATACGCAGTATTTT. Translation gives CASSPPEDTQYF.

V is TRBV7-9 and J is TRBJ1-2; D remains unclear. Germline V gene lookup returns CDR1 SEHNR and CDR2 FQNEAQ (reference sequence). Trimming shortened V by 1 base and J by 7 bases, and 7 bases separated the two germline ends. CDR3 length equals 12 residues. CDR3 bases: TGTGCCAGCAGCTTAGATTTCGTTGGCTACACCTTC. Its translation is CASSLDFVGYTF. Together with reference TRBV7-9 and TRBJ1-2, the CDR3 gives the full variable domain: DTGVSQNPRHKITKRGQNVTFRCDPISEHNRLYWYRQTLGQGPEFLTYFQNEAQLEKSRLLSDRFSAERPKGSFSTLEIQRTEQGDSAMYLCASSLDFVGYTFGSGTRLTVV.

V gene TRBV5-5 combines with J gene TRBJ2-7, with no clear D. CDR1 is SGHKS and CDR2 is YYEKEE in the germline V gene (reference sequence). V gave up 1 base and J gave up 3 bases, with 8 bases separating them. This CDR3 spans 13 amino acids. In DNA form, the CDR3 reads TGTGCCAGCAGCTTGTTTGATGGCTACGAGCAGTACTTC. It is translated as CASSLFDGYEQYF.

This clone showed up just a few times. This chain uses TRBV4-1 with TRBJ2-3, with 8 bases that match TRBD1. The trim removed 2 bases at V and 1 base at J, leaving 8 bases unmatched. The germline gives CDR1 MGHRA, CDR2 YSYEKL. The CDR3 has 17 amino acids. The CDR3 loop is CASSQFSGTGRTDTQYF. The CDR3 DNA sequence: TGCGCCAGCAGCCAATTTTCCGGGACAGGACGCACAGATACGCAGTATTTT.

The chain joins TRBV6-5 to TRBJ1-1; D remains ambiguous. V lost 7 bases and J lost 3, with 6 bases in between. Germline loops: CDR1 MNHEY, CDR2 SVGAGI. The CDR3 runs 11 residues. CDR3: CASTGYTEAFF. The DNA for the CDR3 is TGTGCCAGCACGGGGTACACTGAAGCTTTCTTT.

This chain connects TRBV30 to TRBJ2-7; 8 nucleotides agree with TRBD2. Germline assignment: CDR1 GTSNPN and CDR2 SVGIG (reference sequence). The CDR3 covers 15 residues. J lost 0 bases, V lost 1 base, and 5 bases had no gene match. The CDR3: CAWSGAGVFSYEQYF. CDR3 sequence (DNA): TGTGCCTGGAGTGGAGCGGGAGTGTTCTCCTACGAGCAGTACTTC.

CDR3 sequence: CASSPPEGLYSGANVLTF. The CDR3 DNA sequence: TGTGCCAGCAGTCCACCAGAGGGTCTATACTCTGGGGCCAACGTCCTGACTTTC. V is TRBV28 and J is TRBJ2-6, with D possibly being TRBD2 (5 bases). V was cut by 5 bases and J by 0 bases, with 17 bases left in between. The CDR3 runs 18 residues. Germline V gives CDR1 MDHEN, CDR2 SYDVKM.

This clone is deemed medium-sized. This rearrangement joins TRBV6-5 to TRBJ1-1; the D is unclear. With 2 bases removed from V and 1 base from J, the gap between germline ends came to 2 bases. The V gene's germline CDR1 is MNHEY and CDR2 SVGAGI. The length of the CDR3 is 12 residues. The DNA for the CDR3 is TGTGCCAGCAGTTACGCGAACACTGAAGCTTTCTTT. Its translation is CASSYANTEAFF.

V and J are TRBV7-9 and TRBJ2-3; 9 bases fit TRBD2. Germline CDR1 is SEHNR and CDR2 is FQNEAQ (reference sequence). The CDR3 has 15 amino acids. V dropped 5 bases and J dropped 4; count of bases not matched to a gene: 7. The CDR3 spells CASSPPAGGADTQYF. The DNA for the CDR3 is TGTGCCAGCAGCCCTCCCGCGGGAGGGGCAGATACGCAGTATTTT.

The CDR3 nucleotides read TGTGCCAGCAGTTTTAACTCTTGGAGCTATGGCTACACCTTC. Translating gives CASSFNSWSYGYTF. V is TRBV28 and J is TRBJ1-2, with D unclear. Germline lookup yields CDR1 MDHEN and CDR2 SYDVKM. Trimming removed 3 bases at V and 4 bases at J, with 12 bases between. The CDR3 is made up of 14 amino acids.

The chain recombines TRBV7-2 with TRBJ2-3; TRBD2 is a possible D gene (5 bases). The CDR3 has 13 residues. CDR1 is SGHTA and CDR2 is FQGNSA in the germline V gene. V was pared by 8 bases and J by 6 bases, with 15 bases between. CDR3: CASSSEGTDTQYF. DNA of the CDR3: TGTGCCAGCTCCTCTGAGGGAACTGATACGCAGTATTTT.

This clone was detected only once. The gene calls are TRBV11-2 and TRBJ1-1, with TRBD1 matching over 7 bases. The CDR3 runs 14 residues. V lost 3 bases and J lost 2; bases outside the gene matches: 3. CDR1 and CDR2 (germline): SGHAT, FQNNGV. As DNA, the CDR3 is TGTGCCAGCAGCTTCACAGGGGTTAACACTGAAGCTTTCTTT. Encoded protein: CASSFTGVNTEAFF.

This chain joins TRBV10-3 and TRBJ1-1; D remains unclear. Deletions cut 0 bases from V and 0 bases from J, with 2 bases between. The CDR3 is 13 amino acids. In germline, CDR1 is ENHRY, CDR2 SYGVKD. This CDR3 is CAISESMNTEAFF. The CDR3 DNA reads TGTGCCATCAGTGAGTCCATGAACACTGAAGCTTTCTTT.

This clone was observed a handful of times. The chain links TRBV28 to TRBJ2-7; D is possibly TRBD1 (5 bases). This CDR3 is built from 16 residues. Trimming stripped 3 bases from V and 7 bases from J, with 22 bases between. Germline CDR1 MDHEN, CDR2 SYDVKM. The CDR3 nucleotides read TGTGCCAGCAGTTTTCCGACAGAGCCCGCGGTGAAGGAGCAGTACTTC. Encoded protein: CASSFPTEPAVKEQYF.

This clone has only a few counts. This chain joins TRBV5-6 and TRBJ2-6; D is possibly TRBD1 (5 bases). Germline lookup yields CDR1 SGHDT and CDR2 YYEEEE. V was clipped by 2 bases and J by 3 bases, with 9 bases between them. This CDR3 has 15 residues. CDR3 amino acids: CASSFGAIGANVLTF. CDR3 in DNA: TGTGCCAGCAGCTTTGGGGCTATTGGGGCCAACGTCCTGACTTTC.

This chain uses TRBV27 with TRBJ2-3, with 7 nucleotides matching TRBD1. V lost 3 bases and J lost 7; bases outside the gene matches: 13. The CDR3 contains 16 residues. Germline CDR1 and CDR2: MNHEY and SMNVEV (reference sequence). The CDR3 sequence is CASSFTGDLAGNTQYF. The CDR3 DNA sequence: TGTGCCAGCAGTTTTACAGGGGACCTCGCGGGTAATACGCAGTATTTT.

The CDR3 DNA reads as TGTGCCAGTAGAGACGAGGCCCGGGGCTACACCTTC. Its translation: CASRDEARGYTF. The chain is built from TRBV19 and TRBJ1-2; D remains ambiguous. CDR3 length: 12 amino acids. CDR1 is LNHDA and CDR2 is SQIVND in the germline V gene (reference sequence). V was trimmed by 6 bases and J by 8 bases, leaving 13 bases between them.

The CDR3 bases are TGTGCCAGTGGACGGGACCCCTACGAGCAGTACTTC. This encodes CASGRDPYEQYF. The chain joins TRBV2 to TRBJ2-7; D might be TRBD1 or TRBD2, each matching 5 bases. Trimming removed 9 bases from V and 2 bases from J, with 11 bases in between. CDR1 and CDR2 from the germline V gene are SNHLY and FYNNEI. The CDR3 is 12 residues long.

This chain joins TRBV27 and TRBJ2-1; 8 positions agree with TRBD1. CDR3 length equals 16 residues. Germline V CDR1 and CDR2: MNHEY, SMNVEV (reference sequence). The V segment lost 3 bases and the J segment 9 bases; nucleotides outside the gene matches: 13. The CDR3: CASSFLDRGQRGEQFF. Written as DNA, the CDR3 is TGTGCCAGCAGTTTCCTCGACAGGGGACAAAGGGGTGAGCAGTTCTTC.

This clone was observed a single time. This rearrangement joins TRBV6-5 to TRBJ2-1; the match to TRBD1 covers 10 bases. Germline assignment: CDR1 MNHEY and CDR2 SVGAGI. Trimming at V came to 4 bases and at J to 8 bases, leaving 5 bases not matched to a gene. The CDR3 length is 14 residues. CDR3 DNA sequence: TGTGCCAGCAGTTCCACGGACAGGGGGGATGAGCAGTTCTTC. Amino acid sequence: CASSSTDRGDEQFF.

The V gene is TRBV18, the J gene TRBJ1-4; D is undetermined. The CDR3 consists of 15 residues. Germline CDR1 is KGHSH and CDR2 is LQKENI. V lost 5 bases and J lost 0, with 10 bases in between. The CDR3 sequence is CASSSQVATNEKLFF. In nucleotides, the CDR3 is TGTGCCAGCTCATCCCAGGTTGCAACTAATGAAAAACTGTTTTTT.

This chain uses TRBV7-9 with TRBJ2-1, with D hard to call. Per germline, CDR1 SEHNR and CDR2 FQNEAQ (reference sequence). This CDR3 region has 14 residues. Trimming removed 7 bases from V and 9 bases from J, with 19 bases in between. The CDR3, as DNA: TGTGCCAGCACCCCGACGTTGTCTTTGGGTGAGCAGTTCTTC. Translating it yields CASTPTLSLGEQFF.

In its sample, this clone ranks as medium-sized (0.01 to 0.1%). The genes are TRBV7-9 and TRBJ2-7; weak D call: TRBD1 (6 bases). Deletions cut 6 bases from V and 2 bases from J, with 8 bases between. This CDR3 is 12 amino acids long. CDR1 SEHNR and CDR2 FQNEAQ come from the germline V gene (reference sequence). CDR3 loop: CASSTGPYEQYF. The CDR3 DNA sequence: TGTGCCAGCAGTACAGGGCCCTACGAGCAGTACTTC.

Relative to its sample, this clone is medium-sized. The chain employs TRBV4-1 and TRBJ1-5; TRBD1 is a possible D gene (5 bases). The CDR3 has 13 residues. V dropped 4 bases and J dropped 3 bases, with 7 bases sitting between them. Germline V lookup: CDR1 MGHRA, CDR2 YSYEKL. The CDR3 loop is CASSLGTNQPQHF. Written as DNA, the CDR3 is TGCGCCAGCAGCCTGGGGACCAATCAGCCCCAGCATTTT.

This clone came up a few times. The chain is built from TRBV29-1 and TRBJ2-2; D not certain. This CDR3 spans 14 amino acids. Per germline, CDR1 SQVTM and CDR2 ANQGSEA. Trimming shortened V by 1 base and J by 2 bases, and 8 bases separated the two germline ends. DNA for the CDR3: TGCAGCGTTGAAGCCGACGGTAACACCGGGGAGCTGTTTTTT. The encoded protein is CSVEADGNTGELFF.

Sample share makes this clone medium-sized. The chain employs TRBV28 and TRBJ1-1; D perhaps matches TRBD1 (6 bases). This CDR3 has 14 residues. V gave up 2 bases and J gave up 4 bases, with 11 bases separating them. Germline V lookup: CDR1 MDHEN, CDR2 SYDVKM. The CDR3 DNA follows: TGTGCCAGCAGTTTACAGGGGCAGGGCACTGAAGCTTTCTTT. Translated: CASSLQGQGTEAFF.

This clone was seen a handful of times. The chain links TRBV28 to TRBJ1-4, with 7 bases matching TRBD1. Germline CDR1 MDHEN, CDR2 SYDVKM. Germline trimming cut 5 bases from V and 7 bases from J; bases unmatched to any gene: 10. This CDR3 comprises 15 residues. This CDR3 is CASSTPRTGGEKLFF. Here the CDR3 DNA reads TGTGCCAGCAGTACCCCCAGGACAGGTGGTGAAAAACTGTTTTTT.

Details on this clone: One base away lies a much larger clone, so this may be a sequencing read error. The chain carries TRBV7-2 and TRBJ2-5; 8 bases are a match to TRBD2. The germline V gene encodes CDR1 SGHTA and CDR2 FQGNSA. The V gene end was trimmed by 1 base and the J gene end by 11 bases; junction bases not matched to a gene: 15. The CDR3 has 16 residues. The CDR3 DNA sequence: TGTGCCAGCAGCTTAGTCTCCGCTAGCGGGTCCCCGGAGCAGTACTTC. Protein sequence: CASSLVSASGSPEQYF.

The rearrangement uses TRBV7-6 and TRBJ2-7; 10 bases fit TRBD1. This CDR3 is built from 13 residues. The germline gives CDR1 SGHVS, CDR2 FNYEAQ. The junction had 2 bases not matched to a gene; V was cut back by 8 bases and J by 1 base. Here the CDR3 reads CASGQGGSYEQYF. CDR3 bases: TGTGCCAGCGGACAGGGGGGGTCCTACGAGCAGTACTTC.

V and J are TRBV7-2 and TRBJ2-1, with 11 bases aligning to TRBD2. Looked up from germline, CDR1 is SGHTA and CDR2 is FQGNSA. V lost 1 base and J lost 7; bases outside the gene matches: 6. CDR3 length: 16 residues. The CDR3 sequence: CASSLVASGRKNEQFF. CDR3 nucleotides: TGTGCCAGCAGCTTAGTCGCTAGCGGGAGGAAGAATGAGCAGTTCTTC.

This clone came up a few times. The chain recombines TRBV6-5 with TRBJ2-7; D may be TRBD2 (7 bases). CDR1 MNHEY and CDR2 SVGAGI come from the germline V gene. Trimming took 0 bases from V and 3 from J, leaving 9 bases between them. The CDR3 sequence is 14 residues long. Here the CDR3 DNA reads TGTGCCAGCAGTTACTCAGGGGGGGTCTACGAGCAGTACTTC. It translates to CASSYSGGVYEQYF.